Each of the 18 T cell receptor beta chains below was sequenced from the same sample in a study of blood T cell repertoires in COVID-19. The data were produced by immunoSEQ multiplex PCR, yet TCRdb's version contains in-frame clones alone and is incomplete. The data contain over 100,000 clones, just under 85% of them singletons. The sample consisted of peripheral blood. All receptors come from a middle-aged man with active or convalescent COVID-19.

V gene TRBV5-4 combines with J gene TRBJ2-3, with 9 positions matching TRBD2. CDR1 is SGHNT and CDR2 is YYREEE in the germline V gene (reference sequence). V dropped 4 bases and J dropped 4; count of bases not matched to a gene: 7. The CDR3 is 15 residues long. This chain's CDR3 is CASSRAGGPSDTQYF. CDR3 DNA sequence: TGTGCCAGCAGCCGGGCGGGGGGGCCGTCAGATACGCAGTATTTT.

The rearrangement joins TRBV20-1 to TRBJ2-3; 9 positions agree with TRBD2. Germline-derived CDR1 and CDR2 are DFQATT and SNEGSKA (reference sequence). The length of the CDR3 is 15 residues. Trimming at V came to 3 bases and at J to 5 bases, leaving 9 bases not matched to a gene. The CDR3 DNA sequence: TGCAGTGCTAGTATCGTAGCGGGGGCCGGAGATACGCAGTATTTT. The encoded protein is CSASIVAGAGDTQYF.

The chain recombines TRBV7-2 with TRBJ2-5; D is perhaps TRBD2 (7 bases). Germline CDR1 is SGHTA and CDR2 is FQGNSA. The CDR3 consists of 13 residues. Trimming removed 8 bases at V and 2 bases at J, with 12 bases between. As DNA, the CDR3 is TGTGCCAGCTCCAGGGGAGGGCAAGAGACCCAGTACTTC. It yields the protein CASSRGGQETQYF.

The J gene is TRBJ1-2, the V gene TRBV27; TRBD1 might be the D (6 bases). Germline CDR1 and CDR2: MNHEY and SMNVEV (reference sequence). This CDR3 is built from 15 residues. Trimming removed 6 bases from V and 0 bases from J, with 14 bases in between. This chain's CDR3 is CASSFTGLANYGYTF. CDR3 DNA sequence: TGTGCCAGCAGCTTCACAGGGTTAGCTAACTATGGCTACACCTTC.

The chain recombines TRBV6-6 with TRBJ1-3, with 9 positions matching TRBD1. V was clipped by 4 bases and J by 1 base; unmatched bases: 5. The CDR3 covers 16 residues. Per the germline V gene, CDR1 is MNHNY and CDR2 is SVGAGI (reference sequence). CDR3 DNA: TGTGCCAGCAGTTCACGGGACAGGGTATCTGGAAACACCATATATTTT. It yields the protein CASSSRDRVSGNTIYF.

This clone was seen just once. The genes are TRBV11-2 and TRBJ2-1; D perhaps matches TRBD1 (6 bases). V lost 6 bases and J 10 bases, leaving 25 bases between the germline ends. Germline values: CDR1 SGHAT, CDR2 FQNNGV. This CDR3 has 16 residues. This CDR3 reads CASRTAGTRGSGEQFF. As DNA, the CDR3 is TGTGCCAGCAGAACAGCCGGGACAAGGGGTTCCGGGGAGCAGTTCTTC. The full variable domain, completed using reference TRBV11-2 and TRBJ2-1, is EAGVAQSPRYKIIEKRQSVAFWCNPISGHATLYWYQQILGQGPKLLIQFQNNGVVDDSQLPKDRFSAERLKGVDSTLKIQPAKLEDSAVYLCASRTAGTRGSGEQFFGPGTRLTVL.

This chain links TRBV18 with TRBJ1-5; 9 bases agree with TRBD1. CDR1 and CDR2 from the germline V gene are KGHSH and LQKENI. The CDR3 runs 14 residues. Germline trimming cut 5 bases from V and 5 bases from J; bases unmatched to any gene: 4. The CDR3 region is CASSTTGGDQPQHF. In DNA, the CDR3 is TGTGCCAGCTCAACAACAGGGGGCGATCAGCCCCAGCATTTT.

The V call is TRBV7-8, the J call TRBJ2-3; 8 nucleotides agree with TRBD1. V lost 4 bases to trimming and J lost 2 bases; unmatched junction nucleotides: 8. CDR3 size: 16 residues. Per germline, CDR1 SGHVS and CDR2 FQNEAQ. The CDR3 here is CASSSRDRINTDTQYF. In nucleotides, the CDR3 is TGTGCCAGCAGCTCCCGGGACAGGATAAACACAGATACGCAGTATTTT.

This rearrangement joins TRBV7-3 to TRBJ1-2; tentatively, D is TRBD1 (6 bases). V shed 5 bases and J shed 6 bases, with 19 bases lying between them. CDR3 length: 15 amino acids. Germline CDR1 SGHTA, CDR2 FQGTGA. This chain's CDR3 is CASSPRGGALDGYTF. CDR3 bases: TGTGCCAGCAGCCCCCGGGGGGGGGCTTTAGATGGCTACACCTTC.

The genes are TRBV25-1 and TRBJ1-6, with D possibly being TRBD1 (6 bases). Between the trimmed V and J ends, which lost 6 bases and 7 bases, there was a span of 10 bases. The CDR3 contains 13 residues. Per the germline V gene, CDR1 is MGHDK and CDR2 is SYGVNS. The CDR3 sequence is CASSGRGNSPLHF. CDR3 in DNA: TGTGCCAGCAGCGGCAGGGGCAATTCACCCCTCCACTTT.

The chain has TRBV5-1 and TRBJ2-2, with TRBD2 identical over 10 bases. CDR3 length: 16 residues. Germline V gives CDR1 SGHRS, CDR2 YFSETQ. Germline trimming cut 3 bases from V and 1 base from J; bases unmatched to any gene: 3. The CDR3 region has the DNA TGCGCCAGCAGCTCACGACTAGCGGGGAACACCGGGGAGCTGTTTTTT. Translation gives CASSSRLAGNTGELFF.

The rearrangement links TRBV5-6 to TRBJ1-1, with TRBD1 matching 8 bases. The length of the CDR3 is 14 residues. Germline trimming cut 4 bases from V and 5 bases from J; bases unmatched to any gene: 7. CDR1 is SGHDT, CDR2 YYEEEE, per germline. The DNA for the CDR3 is TGTGCCAGCAGCGAAGGACAGGGCTGGACTGAAGCTTTCTTT. It translates to CASSEGQGWTEAFF.

This sequence joins TRBV6-4 and TRBJ1-4, with 7 bases matching TRBD1. The V segment lost 3 bases and the J segment 8 bases; nucleotides outside the gene matches: 9. The CDR3 contains 15 residues. Germline CDR1 reads MRHNA; CDR2 reads SNTAGT. This CDR3 reads CASSERGGGGEKLFF. The CDR3 nucleotides are TGTGCCAGCAGTGAGCGAGGGGGCGGTGGCGAAAAACTGTTTTTT.

This chain connects TRBV19 to TRBJ1-1; 9 positions match TRBD1. The CDR3 is made up of 16 amino acids. The junction had 8 bases not matched to a gene; V was cut back by 4 bases and J by 2 bases. Germline V CDR1 and CDR2: LNHDA, SQIVND (reference sequence). As DNA, the CDR3 is TGTGCCAGTAGTACCTCCTGGGACAGGGCAAACACTGAAGCTTTCTTT. Translating gives CASSTSWDRANTEAFF.

This clone was recorded once. The chain has TRBV5-5 and TRBJ2-3; D is perhaps TRBD1 (6 bases). CDR1 is SGHKS, CDR2 YYEKEE, per germline (reference sequence). This CDR3 is built from 14 residues. Deletions cut 5 bases from V and 2 bases from J, with 12 bases between. The CDR3 reads CASRRDTATDTQYF. The CDR3 DNA reads TGTGCCAGCAGACGGGACACCGCCACAGATACGCAGTATTTT.

This clone has just one count. The chain carries TRBV18 and TRBJ2-2; D not resolved. Trimming took 8 bases from V and 1 from J, leaving 8 bases between them. The CDR3 consists of 13 residues. Germline V gene sequence: CDR1 KGHSH, CDR2 LQKENI. CDR3 DNA: TGTGCCAGCGTATCCGGGAACACCGGGGAGCTGTTTTTT. This sequence encodes CASVSGNTGELFF.

The chain combines TRBV28 with TRBJ1-6, with D tentatively TRBD1 (6 bases). The ends were cut back, 1 base at V and 11 bases at J, with 12 bases in the middle. CDR1 is MDHEN, CDR2 SYDVKM, per germline. There are 14 residues in the CDR3. The CDR3 nucleotides are TGTGCCAGCAGTTTATTGGGCAGGGGACCACCCCTCCACTTT. Amino acids: CASSLLGRGPPLHF.

This clone appeared a single time. The chain links TRBV4-2 to TRBJ2-1; D may be TRBD1 (5 bases). V was clipped by 0 bases and J by 0 bases, with 9 bases between them. The CDR3 has 16 amino acids. CDR1 and CDR2 from the germline V gene are LGHNA and YNFKEQ. Here the CDR3 DNA reads TGTGCCAGCAGCCAAGATCCTAGGGGCTCCTACAATGAGCAGTTCTTC. This codes for CASSQDPRGSYNEQFF.